The sequence of this T cell receptor beta chain was determined in a study of shared clonotypes between healthy human individuals. Broader study findings: Among donors, sharing of clonotypes was expected to be affected by sequencing depth. Shared across several donors were about 4.8% of the naive CD4 clonotypes.

The table came from immunoSEQ multiplex PCR; TCRdb's copy has only in-frame clones and leaves some out. The table has about 1,900,000 clones, 85% to 95% seen once. A remark on this clone: Antigen specificity is unknown.

The germline CDR1 and CDR2 sequences are SGHDT and YYEEEE. The CDR3 has 15 amino acids. Trimming pared 4 bases from V and 0 bases from J, leaving 13 bases between. Naive CD8 populations comprised CD45RO-negative cells positively selected for CCR7, excluding terminally differentiated effector memory CD45RA+ cells. The healthy adult donors were HIV-negative and reported no recent acute infections or vaccinations. All participating donors were Caucasian adults from Nashville, Tennessee. The source is a man younger than 35 in good health. Sequences were obtained from naive CD8+ T cells sorted from blood. The gene calls are TRBV5-6 and TRBJ1-1; D is uncertain. Here the CDR3 DNA reads TGTGCCAGCAGCCGTGGCAGACTCATGAACACTGAAGCTTTCTTT. It encodes CASSRGRLMNTEAFF.